The clone carrying this T cell receptor beta chain was picked up a small number of times. No antigen is known for it. This sample stems from a study of CD8 T cells in ankylosing spondylitis. Library preparation for TCR beta used quantitative 5'-RACE with molecular barcodes. TCRdb reanalysed the 5' RACE reads using MiXCR and keeps one entry per CDR3 protein. The repertoire includes roughly 300,000 distinct CDR3 sequences, around 8% of them detected once, and roughly 15% sits in the top ten. Overall study findings and caveats: Earlier authors reported some of these motif variants in reactive arthritis synovial fluid and blood. In ankylosing spondylitis patients, matched synovial fluid reportedly showed significant enrichment of disease-linked clones. Seemingly distinctive of ankylosing spondylitis blood was a TCR beta motif formed by eight highly homologous variants. Disease-linked clones were found to be CD8+ and relatively rare in peripheral blood.

This receptor was identified in a male donor with ankylosing spondylitis. The sequenced sample consisted of blood, either unsorted or a sorted T cell fraction (not recorded which).

DNA for the CDR3: TGTGCCAGCAGTCCGGGTGGGCAGGTGGGGACTGAAGCTTTCTTT. Protein: CASSPGGQVGTEAFF. The chain is built from TRBV12-3 or TRBV12-4 and TRBJ1-1; D ambiguous. Trimming removed 5 bases from V and 5 bases from J, with 18 bases in between. This CDR3 comprises 15 residues.